This is a list of T cell receptor beta chains from one sample in a study of T cells in Graves' hyperthyroidism and ophthalmopathy. TCRdb re-called the multiplex PCR reads through MiXCR, storing one row per CDR3 protein. The data contain under 350,000 distinct CDR3 sequences, approximately 14% of them seen just once; the ten biggest clones take up 7.9%. What was sequenced was blood. These receptors were taken from a woman aged 35 to 49 with Graves' hyperthyroidism. Both conserved end residues are part of each CDR3. A D gene is named only where the DNA matches it firmly. Clone sizes are given selectively: once, few, many, or a class where the clone is expanded.

V gene: TRBV18; J gene: TRBJ2-7; clone size: many; D gene: -; CDR3 protein: CASSPSTYEQYF; CDR3 DNA: TGTGCCAGCTCACCGTCTACCTACGAGCAGTACTTC
V gene: TRBV6-1; J gene: TRBJ2-1; clone size: -; D gene: -; CDR3 protein: CASSRGTTNEQFF; CDR3 DNA: TGTGCCAGCAGTCGTGGGACCACAAATGAGCAGTTCTTC
V gene: TRBV29-1; J gene: TRBJ2-7; clone size: many; D gene: -; CDR3 protein: CSVEIVGQRYF; CDR3 DNA: TGCAGCGTTGAGATTGTAGGACAGCGGTACTTC
V gene: TRBV6-1; J gene: TRBJ2-2; clone size: many; D gene: TRBD1; CDR3 protein: CASSRQGKGARNTGELFF; CDR3 DNA: TGTGCCAGCAGTCGACAGGGGAAGGGGGCGCGGAACACCGGGGAGCTGTTTTTT
V gene: TRBV18; J gene: TRBJ1-1; clone size: many; D gene: -; CDR3 protein: CASSPLEGSYTEAFF; CDR3 DNA: TGTGCCAGCTCACCACTTGAGGGGTCGTACACTGAAGCTTTCTTT
V gene: TRBV29-1; J gene: TRBJ2-1; clone size: -; D gene: TRBD2; CDR3 protein: CSVNGLAGGPAFF; CDR3 DNA: TGCAGCGTCAATGGACTAGCGGGAGGACCGGCGTTCTTC
V gene: TRBV2; J gene: TRBJ1-6; clone size: many; D gene: -; CDR3 protein: CASSPGGRALHF; CDR3 DNA: TGTGCCAGCAGTCCCGGTGGTAGGGCCCTCCACTTT
V gene: TRBV11-2; J gene: TRBJ2-5; clone size: many; D gene: -; CDR3 protein: CASSFIAVQETQYF; CDR3 DNA: TGTGCCAGCAGCTTTATCGCAGTCCAAGAGACCCAGTACTTC
V gene: TRBV14; J gene: TRBJ2-3; clone size: many; D gene: -; CDR3 protein: CASSQASVGADTQYF; CDR3 DNA: TGTGCCAGCAGCCAAGCGAGCGTCGGTGCAGATACGCAGTATTTT
V gene: TRBV7-2; J gene: TRBJ2-7; clone size: -; D gene: TRBD2; CDR3 protein: CASSLNSAGEQYF; CDR3 DNA: TGTGCCAGCAGCTTAAACTCAGCGGGAGAGCAGTACTTC
V gene: TRBV20-1; J gene: TRBJ2-3; clone size: -; D gene: -; CDR3 protein: CSARDVRGPDTQYF; CDR3 DNA: TGCAGTGCTAGAGACGTCCGGGGGCCTGATACGCAGTATTTT
V gene: TRBV5-1; J gene: TRBJ1-4; clone size: -; D gene: -; CDR3 protein: CASSLAREGEKLFF; CDR3 DNA: TGCGCCAGCAGCTTGGCTAGGGAGGGGGAAAAACTGTTTTTT
V gene: TRBV5-1; J gene: TRBJ1-6; clone size: few; D gene: -; CDR3 protein: CASSRSRSYNSPLHF; CDR3 DNA: TGCGCCAGCAGCCGCAGTCGCTCCTATAATTCACCCCTCCACTTT
V gene: TRBV19; J gene: TRBJ1-5; clone size: -; D gene: -; CDR3 protein: CASSTGRQRHQPQHF; CDR3 DNA: TGTGCCAGTAGTACTGGGAGACAGAGGCATCAGCCCCAGCATTTT
V gene: TRBV20-1; J gene: TRBJ2-1; clone size: many; D gene: TRBD2; CDR3 protein: CSAGPSGPYNEQFF; CDR3 DNA: TGCAGTGCGGGTCCTAGCGGGCCCTACAATGAGCAGTTCTTC
V gene: TRBV19; J gene: TRBJ1-2; clone size: -; D gene: -; CDR3 protein: CASKYGQANYGYTF; CDR3 DNA: TGTGCCAGTAAATACGGGCAAGCTAACTATGGCTACACCTTC
V gene: TRBV7-3; J gene: TRBJ2-1; clone size: many; D gene: TRBD2; CDR3 protein: CASSLKLGTSGSEQFF; CDR3 DNA: TGTGCCAGCAGCTTAAAGTTAGGGACTAGCGGGAGTGAGCAGTTCTTC
V gene: TRBV18; J gene: TRBJ2-5; clone size: many; D gene: -; CDR3 protein: CASSLTRLETQYF; CDR3 DNA: TGTGCCAGCTCACTAACACGTCTAGAGACCCAGTACTTC
V gene: TRBV5-6; J gene: TRBJ2-2; clone size: -; D gene: TRBD2; CDR3 protein: CASSFSGRVTGELFF; CDR3 DNA: TGTGCCAGCAGCTTTAGCGGGAGGGTAACCGGGGAGCTGTTTTTT
V gene: TRBV2; J gene: TRBJ2-1; clone size: many; D gene: -; CDR3 protein: CASSDPHRRDLARYNEQFF; CDR3 DNA: TGTGCCAGCAGTGATCCGCATCGGAGGGATCTAGCAAGGTACAATGAGCAGTTCTTC
V gene: TRBV28; J gene: TRBJ2-5; clone size: many; D gene: TRBD2; CDR3 protein: CASSYSGSSGWETQYF; CDR3 DNA: TGTGCCAGCAGCTATAGCGGGAGTTCTGGTTGGGAGACCCAGTACTTC
V gene: TRBV10-3; J gene: TRBJ1-1; clone size: many; D gene: -; CDR3 protein: CAISESVRNTEAFF; CDR3 DNA: TGTGCCATCAGTGAGTCGGTAAGGAACACTGAAGCTTTCTTT
V gene: TRBV6-6; J gene: TRBJ2-6; clone size: -; D gene: -; CDR3 protein: CASSYSSIKTRSGANVLTF; CDR3 DNA: TGTGCCAGCAGTTACTCTTCTATAAAGACCCGCTCTGGGGCCAACGTCCTGACTTTC
V gene: TRBV7-9; J gene: TRBJ1-2; clone size: many; D gene: -; CDR3 protein: CASSLGPPNYGYTF; CDR3 DNA: TGTGCCAGCAGCTTAGGCCCTCCGAACTATGGCTACACCTTC
V gene: TRBV20-1; J gene: TRBJ1-5; clone size: many; D gene: -; CDR3 protein: CSARDYRATQPQHF; CDR3 DNA: TGCAGTGCTAGAGATTATCGGGCAACTCAGCCCCAGCATTTT